This T cell receptor beta chain appears in the sequencing data of a study of T cell clones after liver transplantation (dated by TCRdb to the late 2010s). At the level of the whole study: ITN030ST, the source of the samples, was a randomized trial that attempted immunosuppression withdrawal within 2 years of liver transplantation. Blood samples were collected pre-transplant, pre-randomization before withdrawal, and post-randomization after either complete withdrawal or failed withdrawal. Donor-reactive T cell clones were identified using TCRbeta sequencing after a pre-transplant mixed lymphocyte reaction and were then followed in post-transplant blood. No induction therapy was given to the subjects, and standard immunosuppression was administered until randomization at 12-24 months post-transplant. Tolerance was defined as complete immunosuppression withdrawal for at least one year with no rise in liver enzymes beyond twice the upper limit of normal. Three of the eight recipients were HCV-positive; the others were transplanted for non-autoimmune, non-viral indications. The study cohort included 8 liver transplant recipients, of whom 3 were classified as tolerant and 5 as non-tolerant. As an antigen-independent comparator for donor-reactive sequences, third party-reactive TCRbeta sequences were also identified from pre-transplant MLRs.

On this clone itself: There is no known antigen for this receptor. The sample holds no much larger clone one base away, and base qualities are not on file.

Using immunoSEQ, frozen genomic DNA was subjected to high-throughput TCRbeta CDR3 sequencing, a process that included PCR amplification, mapping, bias correction and internal controls. Concerning the study's data processing: Productive rearrangements were retained, and unique TCRbeta sequences were defined by the CDR3 nucleotide sequence together with the V and J gene. A sequence counted as donor-reactive only if the sequence showed at least 5-fold expansion in CFSE-low cells compared with unstimulated pre-transplant cells and had a frequency of at least 0.01%. To ensure at least 90% detection power, minimum frequency thresholds were set for each subject based on that subject's lowest-template unstimulated sample. Jensen-Shannon divergence between the top 1000 TCRbeta sequences post- versus pre-transplant served as the measure of repertoire turnover. Two-sided Fisher's exact tests were used to test for changes in how often donor-reactive sequences were detected. Drawn from immuneACCESS, this table holds only the in-frame rearrangements with V and J called that TCRdb kept. Clones are partly lost; checked studies trace under half to an unresolved V gene and leave the rest unexplained. V and J calls and clone size are copied from that table; D and trimming were computed from the DNA. This sample lists roughly 100,000 clones; 80% to 85% were detected once. The leading ten clones occupy 0.99% of the sample.

Study-wide findings and limitations: Because of small, heterogeneous patient numbers and non-standardized post-transplant time points, the conclusions were only preliminary. When repertoire turnover was taken into account, detection of donor-reactive sequences was significantly reduced in 7 of 8 subjects for CD4 and in 8 of 8 subjects for CD8. A significant post-transplant decrease in circulating donor-reactive CD4 TCRbeta sequences was observed in 5 of 8 subjects, irrespective of tolerance or HCV status. Without allograft tissue specimens, donor-reactive T cells may have migrated into the graft rather than being deleted. Low numbers of available donor cells limited the measurable donor-reactive repertoire in a couple of subjects. Donor-reactive sequences declined more than third party-reactive ones, suggesting partial antigen-specific deletion unrelated to withdrawal success.

Interpreted using the paper, the time point label stands for: pre-transplant. Unstimulated PBMCs, after thawing, were stained for CD3, CD4 and CD8 and then FACS-sorted into CD3+CD4+ and CD3+CD8+ populations. All 8 studied subjects were randomized to immunosuppression withdrawal. The Qiagen DNeasy Blood and Tissue Kit was used to isolate genomic DNA. The germline V gene (reference sequence) specifies LNHNV as CDR1 and YYDKDF as CDR2. Its CDR3 holds 15 amino acids, cysteine through phenylalanine. CDR3 DNA is the only sequence kept; it has 45 bases, read in frame from the first base. V sheds 3 bases and J sheds 6 bases, leaving 15 bases between their ends.

Here the sequenced sample was CD4+ T cells from blood, taken before liver transplant. The chain joins TRBV15 to TRBJ1-5; tentative D gene TRBD1, with 5 bases matching. The sequence came from a human donor who received a liver transplant. The CDR3 region has the sequence CATSSGQGNVQPQHF. In nucleotides, the sequence is TGTGCCACCAGCAGCGGGCAGGGTAATGTTCAGCCCCAGCATTTT.